A selection of T cell receptor beta chains follows, all from one sample in a study of blood T cell repertoires in COVID-19. Data came from immunoSEQ multiplex PCR; TCRdb stores just in-frame clones and leaves some out. The sample includes 360,000 or so clones, 89% of them seen just once. Sequenced material: PBMCs or T cells enriched from blood (not recorded which). These receptors all stem from a woman younger than 45 who had recovered from COVID-19. Each CDR3 is given with its conserved first and last residue. The order of the fields is D gene, J gene, clone size, V gene, CDR3 protein, CDR3 DNA. A D gene is named only where the DNA matches it firmly. Rows give clone size only sometimes, using once, few, many, or a class for an expanded clone.

D gene: .; J gene: TRBJ2-1; clone size: once; V gene: TRBV7-3; CDR3 protein: CASSSRQGLSYNEQFF; CDR3 DNA: TGTGCCAGCAGCTCCCGCCAGGGTCTCTCCTACAATGAGCAGTTCTTC
D gene: TRBD2; J gene: TRBJ2-1; clone size: .; V gene: TRBV30; CDR3 protein: CAWSASGTTNEQFF; CDR3 DNA: TGTGCCTGGAGTGCTAGCGGGACCACCAATGAGCAGTTCTTC
D gene: TRBD1; J gene: TRBJ1-2; clone size: once; V gene: TRBV28; CDR3 protein: CASSFGTGVYGYTF; CDR3 DNA: TGTGCCAGCAGTTTTGGGACAGGGGTCTATGGCTACACCTTC
D gene: .; J gene: TRBJ2-7; clone size: .; V gene: TRBV28; CDR3 protein: CASSLARLGSSYEQYF; CDR3 DNA: TGTGCCAGCAGTTTAGCCAGACTCGGAAGCTCCTACGAGCAGTACTTC
D gene: TRBD2; J gene: TRBJ2-3; clone size: .; V gene: TRBV9; CDR3 protein: CASSVWASGGTDTQYF; CDR3 DNA: TGTGCCAGCAGCGTATGGGCTAGCGGGGGCACAGATACGCAGTATTTT
D gene: .; J gene: TRBJ1-5; clone size: .; V gene: TRBV28; CDR3 protein: CASSGNYRVNQPQHF; CDR3 DNA: TGTGCCAGCAGCGGCAATTACAGGGTCAATCAGCCCCAGCATTTT
D gene: .; J gene: TRBJ2-7; clone size: .; V gene: TRBV9; CDR3 protein: CASSAGDKPYEQYF; CDR3 DNA: TGTGCCAGCAGCGCCGGGGACAAGCCCTACGAGCAGTACTTC
D gene: .; J gene: TRBJ1-3; clone size: .; V gene: TRBV29-1; CDR3 protein: CSVGMGRSSGNTIYF; CDR3 DNA: TGCAGCGTTGGTATGGGGAGAAGCTCTGGAAACACCATATATTTT
D gene: .; J gene: TRBJ2-7; clone size: .; V gene: TRBV12-3/TRBV12-4; CDR3 protein: CASSLAGKYEQYF; CDR3 DNA: TGTGCCAGCAGTTTGGCAGGGAAGTACGAGCAGTACTTC
D gene: .; J gene: TRBJ1-5; clone size: once; V gene: TRBV18; CDR3 protein: CASSQGVYQPQHF; CDR3 DNA: TGTGCCAGCTCACAGGGAGTATATCAGCCCCAGCATTTT
D gene: TRBD2; J gene: TRBJ2-7; clone size: .; V gene: TRBV30; CDR3 protein: CAWDREGAYEQYF; CDR3 DNA: TGTGCCTGGGATCGGGAGGGAGCCTACGAGCAGTACTTC
D gene: .; J gene: TRBJ1-6; clone size: .; V gene: TRBV30; CDR3 protein: CAWSVGLSNYNSPLHF; CDR3 DNA: TGTGCCTGGAGTGTGGGCCTAAGCAACTATAATTCACCCCTCCACTTT
D gene: .; J gene: TRBJ1-1; clone size: .; V gene: TRBV16; CDR3 protein: CASMARGRAKNTEAFF; CDR3 DNA: TGTGCCAGCATGGCTAGGGGGAGAGCTAAGAACACTGAAGCTTTCTTT
D gene: .; J gene: TRBJ1-2; clone size: .; V gene: TRBV6-1; CDR3 protein: CASSEVGRRTNGGYTF; CDR3 DNA: TGTGCCAGCAGTGAAGTTGGTAGAAGGACAAACGGGGGCTACACCTTC
D gene: .; J gene: TRBJ2-3; clone size: .; V gene: TRBV7-9; CDR3 protein: CASSLVGASTDTQYF; CDR3 DNA: TGTGCCAGCAGCTTGGTAGGGGCCAGCACAGATACGCAGTATTTT
D gene: .; J gene: TRBJ1-5; clone size: .; V gene: TRBV6-1; CDR3 protein: CASSEAQGRAGGPQHF; CDR3 DNA: TGTGCCAGCAGTGAAGCCCAGGGACGAGCGGGGGGACCCCAGCATTTT
D gene: TRBD1; J gene: TRBJ2-6; clone size: .; V gene: TRBV2; CDR3 protein: CASRGQGMFSGANVLTF; CDR3 DNA: TGTGCCAGTAGGGGACAGGGAATGTTCTCTGGGGCCAACGTCCTGACTTTC